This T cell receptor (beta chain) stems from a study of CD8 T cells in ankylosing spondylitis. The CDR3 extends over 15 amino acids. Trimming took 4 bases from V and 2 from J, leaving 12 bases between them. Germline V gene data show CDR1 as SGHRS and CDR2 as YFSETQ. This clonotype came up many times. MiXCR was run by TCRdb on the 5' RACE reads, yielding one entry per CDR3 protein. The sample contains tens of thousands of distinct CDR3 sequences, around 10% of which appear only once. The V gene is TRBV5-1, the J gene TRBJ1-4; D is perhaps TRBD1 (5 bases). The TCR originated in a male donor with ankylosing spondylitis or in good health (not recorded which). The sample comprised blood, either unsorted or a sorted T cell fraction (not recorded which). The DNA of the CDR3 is TGCGCCAGCAGCCCGGGGGATAGCACTAATGAAAAACTGTTTTTT. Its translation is CASSPGDSTNEKLFF.